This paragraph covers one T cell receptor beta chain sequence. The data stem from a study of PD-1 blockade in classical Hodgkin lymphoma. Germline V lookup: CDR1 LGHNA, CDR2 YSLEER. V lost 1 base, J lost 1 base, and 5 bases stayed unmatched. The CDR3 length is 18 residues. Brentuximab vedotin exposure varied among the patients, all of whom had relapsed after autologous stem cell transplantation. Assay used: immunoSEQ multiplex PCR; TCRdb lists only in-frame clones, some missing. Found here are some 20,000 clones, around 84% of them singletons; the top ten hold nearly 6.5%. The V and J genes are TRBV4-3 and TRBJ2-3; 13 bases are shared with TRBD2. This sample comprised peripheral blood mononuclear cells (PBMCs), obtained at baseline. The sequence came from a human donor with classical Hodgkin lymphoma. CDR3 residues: CASSQGRLAGGGTDTQYF. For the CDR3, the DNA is TGCGCCAGCAGCCAAGGGCGACTAGCGGGGGGCGGCACAGATACGCAGTATTTT.